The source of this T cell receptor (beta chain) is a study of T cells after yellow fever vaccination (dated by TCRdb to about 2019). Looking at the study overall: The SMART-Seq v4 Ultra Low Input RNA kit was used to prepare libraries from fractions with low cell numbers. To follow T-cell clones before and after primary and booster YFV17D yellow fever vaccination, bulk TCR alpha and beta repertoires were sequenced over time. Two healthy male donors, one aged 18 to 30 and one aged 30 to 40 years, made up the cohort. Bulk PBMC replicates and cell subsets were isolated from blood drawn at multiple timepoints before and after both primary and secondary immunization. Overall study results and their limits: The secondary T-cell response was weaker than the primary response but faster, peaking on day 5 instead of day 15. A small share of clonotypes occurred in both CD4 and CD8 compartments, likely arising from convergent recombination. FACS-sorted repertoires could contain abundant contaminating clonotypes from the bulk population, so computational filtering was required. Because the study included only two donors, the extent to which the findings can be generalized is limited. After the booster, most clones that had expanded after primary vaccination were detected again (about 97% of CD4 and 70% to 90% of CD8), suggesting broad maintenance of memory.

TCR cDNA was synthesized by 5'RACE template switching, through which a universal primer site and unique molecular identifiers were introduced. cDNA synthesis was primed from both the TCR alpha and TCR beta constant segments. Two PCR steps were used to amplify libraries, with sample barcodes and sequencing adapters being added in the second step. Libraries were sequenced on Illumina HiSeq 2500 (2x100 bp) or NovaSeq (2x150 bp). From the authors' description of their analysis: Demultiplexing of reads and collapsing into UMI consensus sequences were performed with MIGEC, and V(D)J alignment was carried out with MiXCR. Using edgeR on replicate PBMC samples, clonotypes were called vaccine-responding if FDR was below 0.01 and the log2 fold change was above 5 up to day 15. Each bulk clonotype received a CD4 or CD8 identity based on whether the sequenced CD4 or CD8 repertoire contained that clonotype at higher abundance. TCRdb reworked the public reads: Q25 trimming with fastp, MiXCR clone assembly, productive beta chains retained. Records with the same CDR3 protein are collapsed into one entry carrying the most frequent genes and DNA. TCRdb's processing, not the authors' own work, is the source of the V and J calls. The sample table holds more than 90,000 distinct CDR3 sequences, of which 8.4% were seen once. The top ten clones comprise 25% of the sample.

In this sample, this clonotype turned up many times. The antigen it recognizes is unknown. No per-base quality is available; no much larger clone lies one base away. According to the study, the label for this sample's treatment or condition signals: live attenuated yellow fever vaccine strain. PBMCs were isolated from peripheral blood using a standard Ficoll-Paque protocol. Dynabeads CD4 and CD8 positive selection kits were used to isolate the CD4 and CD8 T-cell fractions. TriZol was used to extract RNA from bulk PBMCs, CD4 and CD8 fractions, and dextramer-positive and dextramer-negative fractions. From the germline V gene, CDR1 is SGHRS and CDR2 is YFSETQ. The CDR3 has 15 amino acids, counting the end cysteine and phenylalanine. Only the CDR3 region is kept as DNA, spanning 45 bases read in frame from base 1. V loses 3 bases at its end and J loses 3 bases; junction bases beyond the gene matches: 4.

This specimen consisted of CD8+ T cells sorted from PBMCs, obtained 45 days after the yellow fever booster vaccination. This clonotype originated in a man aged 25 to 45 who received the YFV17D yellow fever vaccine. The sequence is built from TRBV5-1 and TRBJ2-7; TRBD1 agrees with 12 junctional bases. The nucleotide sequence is TGCGCCAGCAGCTCCGGGACAGGGGGCAACTACGAGCAGTACTTC. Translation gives CASSSGTGGNYEQYF. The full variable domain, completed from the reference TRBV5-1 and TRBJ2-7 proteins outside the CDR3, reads KAGVTQTPRYLIKTRGQQVTLSCSPISGHRSVSWYQQTPGQGLQFLFEYFSETQRNKGNFPGRFSGRQFSNSRSEMNVSTLELGDSALYLCASSSGTGGNYEQYFGPGTRLTVT.